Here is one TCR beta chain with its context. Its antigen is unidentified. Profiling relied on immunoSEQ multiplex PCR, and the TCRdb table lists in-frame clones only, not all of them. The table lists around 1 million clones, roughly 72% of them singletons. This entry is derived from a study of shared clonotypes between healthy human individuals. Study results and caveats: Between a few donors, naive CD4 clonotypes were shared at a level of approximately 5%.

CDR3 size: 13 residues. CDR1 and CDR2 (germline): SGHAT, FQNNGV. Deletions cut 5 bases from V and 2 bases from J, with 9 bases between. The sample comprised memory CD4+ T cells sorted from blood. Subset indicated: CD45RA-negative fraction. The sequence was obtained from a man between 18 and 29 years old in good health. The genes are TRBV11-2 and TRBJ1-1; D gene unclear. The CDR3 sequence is CASSPPHNTEAFF. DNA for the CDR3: TGTGCCAGCAGCCCGCCCCACAACACTGAAGCTTTCTTT.